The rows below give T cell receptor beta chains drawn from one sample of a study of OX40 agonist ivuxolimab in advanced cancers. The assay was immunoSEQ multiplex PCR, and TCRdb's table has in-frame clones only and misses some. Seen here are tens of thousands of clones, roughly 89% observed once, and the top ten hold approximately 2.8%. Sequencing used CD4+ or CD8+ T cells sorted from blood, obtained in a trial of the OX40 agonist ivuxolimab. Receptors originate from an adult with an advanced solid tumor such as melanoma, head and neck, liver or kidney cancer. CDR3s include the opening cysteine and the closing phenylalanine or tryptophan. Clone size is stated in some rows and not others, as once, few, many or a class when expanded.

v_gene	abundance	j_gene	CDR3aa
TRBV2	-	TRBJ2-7	CASGPGQGAYEQYF
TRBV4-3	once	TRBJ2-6	CASSPRLAGGPGANVLTF
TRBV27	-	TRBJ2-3	CASSLTGGTDTQYF
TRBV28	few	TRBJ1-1	CASSLQGNTEAFF
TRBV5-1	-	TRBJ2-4	CASSLQAAKNIQYF
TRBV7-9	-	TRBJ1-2	CASSLTGGGYGYTF
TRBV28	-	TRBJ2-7	CASSSAGGPYEQYF
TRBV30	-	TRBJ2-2	CAWISRDRGTGELFF
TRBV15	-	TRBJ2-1	CATSRELGVAMRNEQFF
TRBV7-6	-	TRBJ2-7	CASSLQVAYEQYF
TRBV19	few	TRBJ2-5	CASSTQETQYF
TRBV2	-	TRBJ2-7	CASSEGGGTYEQYF
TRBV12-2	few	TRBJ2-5	CASRLVPSGRTVTQETQYF
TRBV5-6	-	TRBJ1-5	CASSLTLSNQPQHF
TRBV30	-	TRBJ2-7	CAWEYRETYEQYF
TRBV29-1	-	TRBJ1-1	CSVGRADRQNTEAFF
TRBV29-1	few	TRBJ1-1	CSVADLEAFF
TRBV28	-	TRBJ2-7	CATSRTGGSYEQYF
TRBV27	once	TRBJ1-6	CASSPYRGPLHF
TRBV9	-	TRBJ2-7	CASSTLRLADYYEQYF
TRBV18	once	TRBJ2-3	CASSHGQGATDTQYF
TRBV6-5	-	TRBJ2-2	CASRWTGNTGELFF
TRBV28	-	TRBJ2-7	CASTIGQGNDEQYF
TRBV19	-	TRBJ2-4	CASSIRREGAKNIQYF
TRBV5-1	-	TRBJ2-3	CASRIVTDTDTQYF
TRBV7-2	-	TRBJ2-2	CASSLFGANGGELFF
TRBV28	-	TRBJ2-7	CASRGQKGSYEQYF
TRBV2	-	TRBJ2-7	CASSASSISLEQYF
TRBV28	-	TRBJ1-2	CASRSPSSDGDNYGYTF
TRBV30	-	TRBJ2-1	CAWSGLAGGPYNEQFF
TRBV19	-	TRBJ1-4	CASSIAQGAPPNEKLFF
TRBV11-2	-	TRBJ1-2	CASSALTGVQGYTF
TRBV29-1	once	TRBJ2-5	CSVDRDIQETQYF
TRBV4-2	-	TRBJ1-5	CASSQDVTGAGGNQPQHF
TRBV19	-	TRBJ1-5	CASSIDRRQTPQHF
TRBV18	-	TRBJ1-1	CASSPARGTNTEAFF
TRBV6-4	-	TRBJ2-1	CASSDDTSPYNEQFF
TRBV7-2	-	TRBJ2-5	CASSAQETQYF
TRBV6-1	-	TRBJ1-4	CASSEPQGRFEKLFF
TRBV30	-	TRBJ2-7	CAWSVWPSTYEQYF
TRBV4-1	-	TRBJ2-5	CASSQGRLAGGSRETQYF
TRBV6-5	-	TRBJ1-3	CASTGVGNTIYF
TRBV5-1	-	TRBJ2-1	CASSLERAAEGDEQFF
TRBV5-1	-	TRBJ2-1	CASSRKSTGDEQFF
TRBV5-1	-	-	CASSLAGTGVEQYF
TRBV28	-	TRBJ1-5	CASSWTDSGSGNQPQHF
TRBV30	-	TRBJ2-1	CAWRTSVRDEQFF
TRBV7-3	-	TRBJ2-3	CASSLISRWDTQYF
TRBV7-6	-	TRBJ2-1	CASSLAGDNEQFF
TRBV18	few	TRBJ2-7	CASSPGQNYEQYF
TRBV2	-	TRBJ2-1	CASSQNSGELNEQFF
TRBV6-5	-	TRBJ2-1	CASSTRQNEQFF
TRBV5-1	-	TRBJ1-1	CASRRTGGQNTEAFF
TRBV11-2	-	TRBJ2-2	CASSPGTATGELFF
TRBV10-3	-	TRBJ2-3	CAIKLGGDWWDTQYF
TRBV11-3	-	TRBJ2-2	CASSLGGGLAALDTGELFF
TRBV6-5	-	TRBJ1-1	CASIIRYRRGTEAFF